Ten or more counts support the clone carrying this TCR beta chain. This sample was included in a study of human T cells and chemical hapten exposure. Documented time point: patch test 3, about 24 weeks after DPC sensitization. Stated treatment: therapeutic diphenylcyclopropenone sensitization with weekly scalp DPC. Venepuncture was done earlier than the placement of each patch test. TCRdb reanalysed the RACE reads using MiXCR and keeps one entry per CDR3 protein. The sample carries approximately 86,000 distinct CDR3 sequences, approximately 10% recorded once. The CDR3 loop spans 13 amino acids. The V gene's germline CDR1 is DFQATT and CDR2 SNEGSKA (reference sequence).

V usage is TRBV20-1 and J usage is TRBJ2-1; TRBD2 is a possible D gene (6 bases). The TCR sequence derives from a woman aged 25 to 39 with alopecia areata. Some clones in this sample may be carry-over from other donors' samples. The starting material was whole blood, obtained in connection with sensitization to the hapten diphenylcyclopropenone (DPC). The CDR3 bases are TGCAGGAGCGAGGACTACCCCTACAATGAGCAGTTCTTC. Its protein is CRSEDYPYNEQFF.